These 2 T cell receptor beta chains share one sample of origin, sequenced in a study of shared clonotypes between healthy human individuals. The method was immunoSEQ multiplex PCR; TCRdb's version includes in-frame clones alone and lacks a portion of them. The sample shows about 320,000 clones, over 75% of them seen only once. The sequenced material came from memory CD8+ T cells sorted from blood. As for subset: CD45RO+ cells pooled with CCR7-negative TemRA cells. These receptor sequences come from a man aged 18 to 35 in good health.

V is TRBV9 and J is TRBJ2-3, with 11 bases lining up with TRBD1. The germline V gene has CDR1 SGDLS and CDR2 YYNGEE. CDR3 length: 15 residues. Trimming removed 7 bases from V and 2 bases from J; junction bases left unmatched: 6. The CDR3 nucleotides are TGTGCCAGCTCTGGGACAGGGGGTTTCACAGATACGCAGTATTTT. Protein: CASSGTGGFTDTQYF.

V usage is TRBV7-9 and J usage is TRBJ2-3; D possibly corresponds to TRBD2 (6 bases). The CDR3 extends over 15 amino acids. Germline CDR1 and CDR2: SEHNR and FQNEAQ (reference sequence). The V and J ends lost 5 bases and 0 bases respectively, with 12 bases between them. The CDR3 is CASSQPGLSTDTQYF. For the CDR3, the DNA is TGTGCCAGCAGCCAGCCGGGACTTAGCACAGATACGCAGTATTTT.